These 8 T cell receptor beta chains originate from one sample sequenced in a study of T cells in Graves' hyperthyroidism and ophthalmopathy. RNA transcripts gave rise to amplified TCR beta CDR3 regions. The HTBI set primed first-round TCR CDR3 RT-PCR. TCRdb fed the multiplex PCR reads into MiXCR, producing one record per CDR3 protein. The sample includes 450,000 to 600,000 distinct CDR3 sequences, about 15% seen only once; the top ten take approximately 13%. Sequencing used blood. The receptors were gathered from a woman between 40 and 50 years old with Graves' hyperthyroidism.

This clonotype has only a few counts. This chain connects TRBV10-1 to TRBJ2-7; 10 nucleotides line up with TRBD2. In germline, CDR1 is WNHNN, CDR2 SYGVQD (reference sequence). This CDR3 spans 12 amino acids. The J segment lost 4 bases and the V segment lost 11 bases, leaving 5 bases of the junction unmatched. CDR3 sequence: CAGWTSGYEQYF. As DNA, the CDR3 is TGCGCCGGCTGGACTAGCGGTTACGAGCAGTACTTC.

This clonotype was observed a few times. The CDR3 reads CSAPENGYTF. DNA of the CDR3: TGCAGCGCCCCCGAGAATGGCTACACCTTC. This sequence joins TRBV29-1 and TRBJ1-2; D is ambiguous. This CDR3 is built from 10 residues. V shed 7 bases and J shed 6 bases, with 9 bases lying between them. Germline V lookup: CDR1 SQVTM, CDR2 ANQGSEA.

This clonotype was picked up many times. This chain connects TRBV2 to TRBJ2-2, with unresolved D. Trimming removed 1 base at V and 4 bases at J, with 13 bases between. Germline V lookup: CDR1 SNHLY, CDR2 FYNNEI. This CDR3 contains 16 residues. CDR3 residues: CASSEVSFSSTGELFF. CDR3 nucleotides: TGTGCCAGCAGTGAAGTGTCCTTTTCAAGCACCGGGGAGCTGTTTTTT.

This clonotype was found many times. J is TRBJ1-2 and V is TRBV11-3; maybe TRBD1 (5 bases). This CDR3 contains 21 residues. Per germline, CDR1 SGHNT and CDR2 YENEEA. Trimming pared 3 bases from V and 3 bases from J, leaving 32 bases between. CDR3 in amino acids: CASSFLTFHVGGVWRYYGYTF. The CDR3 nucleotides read TGTGCCAGCAGCTTTTTGACTTTTCACGTGGGGGGGGTTTGGAGGTACTATGGCTACACCTTC.

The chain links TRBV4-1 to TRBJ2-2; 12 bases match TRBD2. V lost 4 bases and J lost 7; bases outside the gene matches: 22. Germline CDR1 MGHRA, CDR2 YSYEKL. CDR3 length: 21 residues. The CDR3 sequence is CASSPNVGTLTSGSVGGELFF. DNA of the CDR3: TGCGCCAGCAGCCCCAACGTAGGAACTCTGACTAGCGGGAGCGTGGGCGGGGAGCTGTTTTTT.

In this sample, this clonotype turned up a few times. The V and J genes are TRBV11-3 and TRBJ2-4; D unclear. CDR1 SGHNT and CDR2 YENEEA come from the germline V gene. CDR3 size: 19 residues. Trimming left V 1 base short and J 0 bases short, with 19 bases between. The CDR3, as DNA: TGTGCCAGCAGCTTAGGACAAATTTTGGAGAAAGTAGCCAAAAACATTCAGTACTTC. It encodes CASSLGQILEKVAKNIQYF.

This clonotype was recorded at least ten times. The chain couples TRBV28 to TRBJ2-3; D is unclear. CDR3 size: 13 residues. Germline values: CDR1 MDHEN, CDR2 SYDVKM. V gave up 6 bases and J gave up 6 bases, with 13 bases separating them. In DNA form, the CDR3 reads TGTGCCAGCAGCTTCTATAACGGGGATACGCAGTATTTT. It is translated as CASSFYNGDTQYF.

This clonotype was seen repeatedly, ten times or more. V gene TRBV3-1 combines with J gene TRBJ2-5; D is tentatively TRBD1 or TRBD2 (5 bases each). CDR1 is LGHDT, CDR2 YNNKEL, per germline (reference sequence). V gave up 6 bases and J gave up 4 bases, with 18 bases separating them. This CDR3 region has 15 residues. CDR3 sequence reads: CASRRDNWDGETQYF. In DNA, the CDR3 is TGTGCCAGCAGACGGGATAATTGGGACGGAGAGACCCAGTACTTC.